This T cell receptor (beta chain) comes out of a study of Ad26.COV2.S vaccination and SARS-CoV-2 variants. At the level of the study: The trial was COV1001 and the donor's arm was Ad26.COV2.S. Intramuscularly, Ad26.COV2.S was given either once or twice, 56 days apart. Findings and caveats of the study: The authors reported substantial breadth in spike-specific CD8+ and CD4+ T cell responses after vaccination.

Regarding this clone: The antigen is undetermined. A much larger clone differs from this one at a single base, so this may be a read error.

The treatment was: some 19 received Ad26.COV2.S at low or high dose, single or two shots; roughly 5 received placebo; per-sample allocation not given. Day 63 following the first vaccine or placebo injection was when the samples were taken. Ad26 vector vaccine expressed Wuhan-strain SARS-CoV-2 spike. Profiling relied on immunoSEQ multiplex PCR, and the TCRdb table lists in-frame clones only, not all of them. The table includes about 380,000 clones, about 83% detected once. The specimen comprised peripheral blood, sampled in a trial of Ad26.COV2.S vaccine versus placebo. The receptor comes from a person aged 18-60 years who received the Ad26.COV2.S COVID-19 vaccine or a placebo.

CDR3 region: CASSLVGYEQYF. In DNA, the CDR3 is TGTGCCAGCAGCTTAGTGGGCTACGAGCAGTACTTC. The chain uses TRBV11-3 and TRBJ2-7; D is uncertain. CDR1 and CDR2 (germline): SGHNT, YENEEA. This CDR3 has 12 amino acids. V lost 1 base to trimming and J lost 3 bases, with 4 bases between them.